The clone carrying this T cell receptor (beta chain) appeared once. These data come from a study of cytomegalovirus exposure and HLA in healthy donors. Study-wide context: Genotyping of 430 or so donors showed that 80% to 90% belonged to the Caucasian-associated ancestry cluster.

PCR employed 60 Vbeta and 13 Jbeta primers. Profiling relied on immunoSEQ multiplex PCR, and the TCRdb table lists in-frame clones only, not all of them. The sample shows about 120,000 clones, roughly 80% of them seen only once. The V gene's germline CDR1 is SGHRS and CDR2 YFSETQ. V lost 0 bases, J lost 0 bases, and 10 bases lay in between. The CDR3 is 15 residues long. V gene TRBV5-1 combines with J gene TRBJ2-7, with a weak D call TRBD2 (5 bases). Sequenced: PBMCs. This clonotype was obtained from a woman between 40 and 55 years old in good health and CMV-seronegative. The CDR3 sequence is CASSLEAVSSYEQYF. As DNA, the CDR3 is TGCGCCAGCAGCTTGGAAGCGGTGAGCTCCTACGAGCAGTACTTC.